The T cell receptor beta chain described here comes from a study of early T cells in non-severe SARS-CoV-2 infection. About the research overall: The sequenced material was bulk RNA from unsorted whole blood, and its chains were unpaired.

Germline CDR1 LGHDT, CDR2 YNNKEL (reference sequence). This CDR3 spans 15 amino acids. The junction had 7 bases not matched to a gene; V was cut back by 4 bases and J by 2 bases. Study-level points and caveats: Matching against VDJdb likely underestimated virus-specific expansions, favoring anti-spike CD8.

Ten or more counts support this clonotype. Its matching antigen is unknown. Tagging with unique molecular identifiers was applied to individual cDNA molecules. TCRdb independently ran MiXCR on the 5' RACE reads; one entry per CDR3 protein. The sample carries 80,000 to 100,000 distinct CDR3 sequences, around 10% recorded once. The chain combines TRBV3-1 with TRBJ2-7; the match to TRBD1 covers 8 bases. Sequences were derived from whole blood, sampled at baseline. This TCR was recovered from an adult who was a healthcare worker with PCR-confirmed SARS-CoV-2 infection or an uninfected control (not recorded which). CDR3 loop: CASSPSRTGTYEQYF. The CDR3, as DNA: TGTGCCAGCAGCCCATCAAGGACAGGGACCTACGAGCAGTACTTC.